This T cell receptor (beta chain) was recorded in a study of blood T cells in healthy people across ages. Notes on this clonotype: Its antigen is currently unknown.

General study findings and limits: Naive T cell percentage by flow cytometry tracked strongly with beta diversity. Both naive CD4+ cell counts and diversity were greater in long-lived donors than in aged donors.

The amount of total RNA extracted per sample was at least 5 micrograms. CDR1 is SGHRS, CDR2 YFSETQ, per germline. This CDR3 is built from 15 residues. Trimming stripped 6 bases from V and 0 bases from J, with 10 bases between. A second roughly 6 to 11 cycle PCR used barcoded and J-beta primers. Using its own MiXCR run on the 5' RACE reads, TCRdb lists one record per CDR3 protein. The sample yields some 690,000 distinct CDR3 sequences, approximately 22% seen once. This chain links TRBV5-1 with TRBJ2-6; D gene ambiguous. Material for sequencing was blood. This TCR derives from a man between 65 and 80 years old in good health. Written as DNA, the CDR3 is TGCGCCAGCATGGAAGTACTCTCTGGGGCCAACGTCCTGACTTTC. Protein product: CASMEVLSGANVLTF. The full variable domain, its missing parts supplied by reference TRBV5-1 and TRBJ2-6, is KAGVTQTPRYLIKTRGQQVTLSCSPISGHRSVSWYQQTPGQGLQFLFEYFSETQRNKGNFPGRFSGRQFSNSRSEMNVSTLELGDSALYLCASMEVLSGANVLTFGAGSRLTVL.